This T cell receptor beta chain was identified in a study of vaccination and CD4 T cells after COVID-19 (dated by TCRdb to the early 2020s). With respect to the entire study: SARS-CoV-2 positivity had been established in the convalescent patients by nasal swab PCR, and mild disease was recorded in under ten of these patients and severe disease in one. The convalescent cohort included six males and four females, with two Hispanic individuals, seven Caucasians, two Asians and one multiracial person. Participants got two doses of the Pfizer-BioNTech BNT162b2 vaccine (n=8) or two doses of the Moderna mRNA-1273 vaccine (n=2). Post-COVID blood samples were collected from convalescent patients a median of approximately 100 days after diagnosis, with a range of roughly 30 to 170 days. Post-vaccine blood samples were taken a median of roughly 75 days after the second vaccine dose, with a range of 14 to 241 days. Overlapping spike peptide pools from SARS-CoV-2 and from the common cold coronaviruses HCoV-NL63, HCoV-OC43 and HCoV-229E were used as culture stimuli. Control cultures used a CEFX viral epitope pool as positive control, an HIV-1 Nef peptide pool as negative control, or no peptide. The spike-specific CD4+ TCR repertoire was compared before and after mRNA vaccination in ten to eleven COVID-19 convalescent patients and a handful of infection-naive healthy vaccine recipients.

In the paper's terms, the treatment or condition label means: approximately 9-day PBMC culture with coronavirus spike peptide pools or control peptides (ViraFEST assay). The study used the ViraFEST assay, which expanded antigen-specific T cells with peptide pools and then identified expanded clonotypes by TCR sequencing. The convalescent patients' positive SARS-CoV-2 PCR tests were from March to December 2020, which was before the Alpha, Beta and Delta variants emerged in the United States. PBMCs were cultured at 1.5 million to 2 million per well in IMDM supplemented with approximately 5% human AB serum and around 10 IU/ml IL-2, with approximately 9.5 ug/ml peptide pools added. Half of the culture medium was replaced with fresh IL-2-containing medium on days 3 and 7. After less than 12 days of culture, CD4+ T cells were isolated by negative selection using the EasySep CD4+ T cell isolation kit. Ficoll-Paque Plus gradient centrifugation was used to isolate PBMCs from whole blood, and the isolated PBMCs were then either used fresh or cryopreserved at -140C. Each culture condition was generally run in triplicate wells.

Beyond this particular receptor, the publication reports: Although the median number of SARS-CoV-2-reactive clonotypes went up from around 20 after infection to more than 30 after vaccination, the increase was not significant. Among the post-vaccine SARS-CoV-2-reactive clones in convalescent patients, a median approximately 86% showed up only after vaccination, which suggests vaccine-specific priming. In convalescent patients, nearly all vaccine-specific clones (304 of 307) were found to be mono-reactive for SARS-CoV-2 spike rather than cross-reactive with common cold coronaviruses. The study included relatively few convalescent patients and did not analyze early timepoints after natural infection.

Libraries were built with PCR. At the Johns Hopkins FTIC core, DNA from the cultured CD4+ T cells underwent TCR sequencing with the Oncomine TCR Beta short-read assay. The QIAamp micro DNA kit was used to extract genomic DNA from the cultured CD4+ T cells. Oncomine TCR Beta libraries from cultured CD4+ T cells were pooled using unique dual indexes and sequenced on an Illumina iSeq 100. The paper's processing steps were these. Non-productive sequences were removed, and CDR3s not starting with C, not ending with F or W, or shorter than 7 amino acids were discarded. Antigen-specific clonotypes were identified using the MANAFEST web application through comparison of peptide-stimulated wells with reference and other culture wells. For a clone to be called positive, the clone needed an FDR below 0.05, an odds ratio above 5, and a productive frequency above 0.1% in at least two of three replicate wells. Clonotypes that were significantly expanded in both SARS-CoV-2 spike wells and at least one common cold coronavirus spike condition were defined as cross-reactive. CDR3 homology was assessed with Levenshtein distances (stringdist) and unrooted phylogenetic trees (ape) in R version 3.6.1. TCRdb reanalyzed the raw reads on its own, using fastp at Q25 for trimming and MiXCR for clone calling, and kept in-frame beta chains. Each entry is one CDR3 protein sequence, shown with its most common DNA and genes. These V and J calls are TCRdb output, not the study's own analysis. For this sample the table gives roughly 15,000 distinct CDR3 sequences, of which around 24% were detected only once. Approximately 23% of the sample is in the top ten clones.

The germline V gene sets CDR1 to SGHTA and CDR2 to FQGNSA. Trimming leaves V shorter by 5 bases and J shorter by 1 base, with the junction holding 6 bases beyond the gene matches. The CDR3, cysteine through phenylalanine, is 15 amino acids long. Here the CDR3 DNA is all that survives: 45 bases in frame from base 1. A remark on this clonotype: The clone's antigen remains unknown. No base-level quality is on record; no much larger clone is a single base apart.

The V and J segments used are TRBV7-2 and TRBJ2-5, and TRBD2 matches 8 of the central bases. Input material: cultured CD4+ T cells from blood. The clonotype comes from a human donor with COVID-19. The CDR3 region has the sequence CASSREGGGQETQYF. Here is the DNA: TGTGCCAGCAGCCGGGAGGGGGGGGGCCAAGAGACCCAGTACTTC. When the CDR3 is completed using the reference TRBV7-2 and TRBJ2-5 genes on either side, the full variable domain is GAGVSQSPSNKVTEKGKDVELRCDPISGHTALYWYRQSLGQGLEFLIYFQGNSAPDKSGLPSDRFSAERTGGSVSTLTIQRTQQEDSAVYLCASSREGGGQETQYFGPGTRLLVL.